The sequence of this T cell receptor (beta chain) was determined in a study of beta chain features in type 1 diabetes. For the study at large: Patients did not differ from healthy donors in age, gender or cell yield. All samples combined gave roughly 100,000,000 sorted cells for examination.

Every bit of the isolated RNA underwent reverse transcription, so sequencing read expressed TCRB transcripts. Some clones are missing from TCRdb's copy, which holds only in-frame ones; the method was immunoSEQ multiplex PCR. The profile shows 150,000 to 200,000 clones, 63% of them singletons. Study-wide results and limits: All four CD4+ subsets of Type 1 diabetes patients contained TCRB CDR3s that were moderately but significantly shorter. It was not settled here whether HLA type affects TCRB rearrangement. Sequencing used cDNA, and cells with high TCR expression could therefore be over-represented.

This clone was found a few times. Its antigen is not known. Trimming took 4 bases from V and 2 from J; bases not matched to a gene: 5. CDR3 length equals 15 residues. CDR1 is GTSNPN, CDR2 SVGIG, per germline (reference sequence). The clonotype was recovered from a man aged 25-45 years with type 1 diabetes. Sequencing input: naive CD4+ T cells from blood. This sequence joins TRBV30 and TRBJ2-2; TRBD2 agrees at 9 bases. The CDR3 DNA reads TGTGCCTGGAATCTAGCGGGGTTAAACACCGGGGAGCTGTTTTTT. Translating gives CAWNLAGLNTGELFF.